One sample yielded the 27 T cell receptor beta chains listed below, sequenced in a study of siplizumab effects on memory and regulatory T cells. Sequenced by immunoSEQ multiplex PCR; TCRdb stores in-frame clones only, minus some. This table has roughly 100,000 clones, over 90% appearing once. Sequenced material: Tregs sorted from blood. The receptors stem from a human donor in good health.

V is TRBV9 and J is TRBJ2-1; either TRBD1 or TRBD2 may fit D (5 bases each). The germline V gene encodes CDR1 SGDLS and CDR2 YYNGEE. CDR3 length: 15 residues. V lost 0 bases to trimming and J lost 2 bases, with 9 bases between them. This CDR3 reads CASSVAPGPYNEQFF. The CDR3 DNA sequence: TGTGCCAGCAGCGTAGCACCGGGGCCCTACAATGAGCAGTTCTTC. The full variable domain, with the rest looked up from reference TRBV9 and TRBJ2-1, is DSGVTQTPKHLITATGQRVTLRCSPRSGDLSVYWYQQSLDQGLQFLIQYYNGEERAKGNILERFSAQQFPDLHSELNLSSLELGDSALYFCASSVAPGPYNEQFFGPGTRLTVL.

This chain links TRBV30 with TRBJ2-3, with D possibly called TRBD1 or TRBD2 (6 bases each). The CDR3 length is 16 residues. Germline V gene sequence: CDR1 GTSNPN, CDR2 SVGIG (reference sequence). Trimming cost V 5 bases and J 3 bases, with 21 bases left between them. CDR3 bases: TGTGCCTGGGAGCTGGGGGCAGGGAGGCGGACAGATACGCAGTATTTT. Translation: CAWELGAGRRTDTQYF. The entire variable domain, with the rest obtained from reference TRBV30 and TRBJ2-3, is as follows: SQTIHQWPATLVQPVGSPLSLECTVEGTSNPNLYWYRQAAGRGLQLLFYSVGIGQISSEVPQNLSASRPQDRQFILSSKKLLLSDSGFYLCAWELGAGRRTDTQYFGPGTRLTVL.

This clone was counted a few times. The chain recombines TRBV7-9 with TRBJ2-1, with TRBD2 matching 11 bases. The V gene's germline CDR1 is SEHNR and CDR2 FQNEAQ (reference sequence). CDR3 length equals 15 residues. V was pared by 5 bases and J by 7 bases, with 7 bases of the junction left unmatched. CDR3 sequence reads: CASSALAGVVNEQFF. DNA of the CDR3: TGTGCCAGCAGCGCACTAGCGGGAGTAGTTAATGAGCAGTTCTTC.

The gene calls are TRBV6-5 and TRBJ1-5; no clear D gene. Germline V gene sequence: CDR1 MNHEY, CDR2 SVGAGI. The V and J ends lost 7 bases and 4 bases respectively, with 17 bases between them. The CDR3 runs to 15 residues. CDR3 region: CASIDWAGGNQPQHF. The CDR3 DNA reads as TGTGCCAGCATCGACTGGGCAGGAGGAAATCAGCCCCAGCATTTT.

CDR3 nucleotide sequence: TGTGCCAGCAGTTACCCTCGGGCAGGGGGCTATGGCTACACCTTC. As protein: CASSYPRAGGYGYTF. The rearrangement links TRBV6-5 to TRBJ1-2, with 7 bases identical to TRBD1. Germline CDR1 is MNHEY and CDR2 is SVGAGI. Unmatched junction bases numbered 7, after V lost 2 bases and J lost 4 bases. This CDR3 comprises 15 residues.

V is TRBV19 and J is TRBJ2-1, with D possibly TRBD1 on 5 matching bases. Germline V gene data show CDR1 as LNHDA and CDR2 as SQIVND (reference sequence). There are 15 residues in the CDR3. Trimming stripped 3 bases from V and 2 bases from J, with 11 bases between. DNA for the CDR3: TGTGCCAGTAGTATGGCTAGGGGCCCCTACAATGAGCAGTTCTTC. The encoded protein is CASSMARGPYNEQFF.

V and J are TRBV7-9 and TRBJ1-2; 10 bases align to TRBD1. Germline V gene sequence: CDR1 SEHNR, CDR2 FQNEAQ (reference sequence). V shed 6 bases, J shed 3 bases, and the junction held 10 bases outside the gene matches. This CDR3 is built from 16 residues. As DNA, the CDR3 is TGTGCCAGCAGACCCTCAGGCGGGACAGGGGACTATGGCTACACCTTC. Translated, it gives CASRPSGGTGDYGYTF.

The chain uses TRBV6-5 and TRBJ2-7, with TRBD1 matching 7 bases. Per germline, CDR1 MNHEY and CDR2 SVGAGI. The CDR3 covers 14 residues. Trimming at V came to 5 bases and at J to 4 bases, leaving 8 bases not matched to a gene. The CDR3 DNA sequence: TGTGCCAGCAGTCCGCAGACAGGGTCTTACGAGCAGTACTTC. Protein product: CASSPQTGSYEQYF.

The chain carries TRBV11-3 and TRBJ2-1; no clear D gene. V shed 1 base and J shed 4 bases, with 5 bases lying between them. Germline CDR1 is SGHNT and CDR2 is YENEEA. This CDR3 is built from 13 residues. Here the CDR3 reads CASSLGVYNEQFF. The CDR3, as DNA: TGTGCCAGCAGCTTAGGAGTGTACAATGAGCAGTTCTTC.

The chain joins TRBV6-1 to TRBJ2-1; TRBD1 is a possible D gene (5 bases). The CDR3 is made up of 14 amino acids. Trimming removed 6 bases from V and 1 base from J, with 10 bases in between. The germline V gene has CDR1 MNHNS and CDR2 SASEGT. As DNA, the CDR3 is TGTGCCAGCAGGAGTCCAGGGTCCTACAATGAGCAGTTCTTC. It codes for CASRSPGSYNEQFF.

The V and J genes are TRBV18 and TRBJ1-1; D is unclear. Trimming took off 6 bases at V and 8 bases at J, with 10 bases between the two ends. CDR3 length: 11 residues. Per the germline V gene, CDR1 is KGHSH and CDR2 is LQKENI. CDR3 DNA: TGTGCCAGCTCCCGGATGGGGGAAGCTTTCTTT. It specifies CASSRMGEAFF.

The chain joins TRBV6-6 to TRBJ2-5; D is unresolved. The better agreement between TRBJ2-7 and the DNA end casts doubt on the J call. The CDR3 consists of 13 residues. In germline, CDR1 is MNHNY, CDR2 SVGAGI (reference sequence). The CDR3 nucleotides read TGTGCCAGCAGTTACTCGTCTTCCCTCGAGCAGTACTTC. Translation gives CASSYSSSLEQYF.

This sequence joins TRBV19 and TRBJ2-7, with 9 bases that match TRBD1. Germline values: CDR1 LNHDA, CDR2 SQIVND (reference sequence). The CDR3 contains 15 residues. V lost 5 bases to trimming and J lost 1 base; unmatched junction nucleotides: 6. The CDR3 loop is CASSDRQGGSYEQYF. The CDR3 DNA follows: TGTGCCAGTAGTGATCGACAGGGGGGTTCCTACGAGCAGTACTTC.

The genes are TRBV7-2 and TRBJ2-7; TRBD2 matches at 10 bases. This CDR3 contains 14 residues. CDR1 is SGHTA and CDR2 is FQGNSA in the germline V gene. V was pared by 6 bases and J by 3 bases, with 5 bases of the junction left unmatched. DNA of the CDR3: TGTGCCAGCAGGGCAGGACTAGCGGTCTACGAGCAGTACTTC. Translation gives CASRAGLAVYEQYF. The full variable domain, with the rest looked up from reference TRBV7-2 and TRBJ2-7, is GAGVSQSPSNKVTEKGKDVELRCDPISGHTALYWYRQSLGQGLEFLIYFQGNSAPDKSGLPSDRFSAERTGGSVSTLTIQRTQQEDSAVYLCASRAGLAVYEQYFGPGTRLTVT.

The V call is TRBV20-1, the J call TRBJ1-2, with D hard to call. The length of the CDR3 is 10 residues. Between the trimmed V and J ends, which lost 6 bases and 5 bases, there was a span of 7 bases. CDR1 and CDR2 from the germline V gene are DFQATT and SNEGSKA (reference sequence). The CDR3 DNA reads TGCAGTGCCAGCCCGTATGGCTACACCTTC. Protein product: CSASPYGYTF.

The genes are TRBV7-2 and TRBJ1-3, with D possibly being TRBD1 (5 bases). Germline V lookup: CDR1 SGHTA, CDR2 FQGNSA. V shed 2 bases and J shed 11 bases, with 13 bases lying between them. The CDR3 covers 13 residues. Here the CDR3 reads CASSLSSGGAIYF. The CDR3 region has the DNA TGTGCCAGCAGCTTATCTTCGGGGGGTGCCATATATTTT.

V is TRBV6-5 and J is TRBJ1-4; D gene ambiguous. CDR3 length equals 15 residues. V lost 2 bases, J lost 7 bases, and 14 bases lay in between. Germline V lookup: CDR1 MNHEY, CDR2 SVGAGI. The CDR3 DNA reads as TGTGCCAGCAGTTACGTCGCGATTGGGAGTGAAAAACTGTTTTTT. Protein sequence: CASSYVAIGSEKLFF.

CDR3 nucleotides: TGTGCCAGCAGCTTGTCTTACGAGCAGTACTTC. Encoded protein: CASSLSYEQYF. The J gene is TRBJ2-7, the V gene TRBV7-9; D unclear. V was shortened by 3 bases and J by 4 bases, with 4 bases between the two germline ends. This CDR3 has 11 amino acids. Germline assignment: CDR1 SEHNR and CDR2 FQNEAQ (reference sequence). The full variable domain, rest sourced from reference TRBV7-9 and TRBJ2-7, is DTGVSQNPRHKITKRGQNVTFRCDPISEHNRLYWYRQTLGQGPEFLTYFQNEAQLEKSRLLSDRFSAERPKGSFSTLEIQRTEQGDSAMYLCASSLSYEQYFGPGTRLTVT.

J is TRBJ1-2 and V is TRBV6-1; D gene uncertain. CDR1 is MNHNS and CDR2 is SASEGT in the germline V gene. The V end was cut by 2 bases, the J end by 1 base, with 14 bases between. The CDR3 loop spans 16 amino acids. As DNA, the CDR3 is TGTGCCAGCAGTGAACGGTCCATTCGTATTAACTATGGCTACACCTTC. This codes for CASSERSIRINYGYTF.

This chain uses TRBV6-6 with TRBJ1-5; 8 nucleotides agree with TRBD1. CDR3 length equals 14 residues. With 2 bases clipped from V and 7 bases from J, the junction kept 4 bases outside the gene matches. Germline CDR1 and CDR2: MNHNY and SVGAGI (reference sequence). CDR3: CASSYGTGRQPQHF. CDR3 bases: TGTGCCAGCAGTTACGGGACAGGTCGCCAGCCCCAGCATTTT.

The CDR3 region is CASSWTAATDTQYF. The CDR3 nucleotides are TGTGCCAGCAGCTGGACCGCAGCCACAGATACGCAGTATTTT. J is TRBJ2-3 and V is TRBV28; D gene uncertain. Trimming shortened V by 6 bases and J by 2 bases, and 12 bases separated the two germline ends. This CDR3 has 14 residues. The germline V gene has CDR1 MDHEN and CDR2 SYDVKM.

This clone is a singleton in its sample. The chain carries TRBV14 and TRBJ2-5; 12 positions match TRBD2. Germline-derived CDR1 and CDR2 are SGHDN and FVKESK. Germline trimming cut 6 bases from V and 4 bases from J; bases unmatched to any gene: 6. CDR3 length: 15 residues. CDR3 nucleotides: TGTGCCAGCAGGCCTAGCGGGGGGGCCTCAGAGACCCAGTACTTC. Residues: CASRPSGGASETQYF.

V usage is TRBV27 and J usage is TRBJ2-7, with D perhaps TRBD2 (5 bases). The CDR3 runs 16 residues. V shed 6 bases and J shed 3 bases, with 21 bases lying between them. Germline lookup yields CDR1 MNHEY and CDR2 SMNVEV (reference sequence). The CDR3 nucleotides read TGTGCCAGCAGCCTGGGTCCTTCGCGGGCGTACTACGAGCAGTACTTC. It specifies CASSLGPSRAYYEQYF.

The V gene is TRBV19, the J gene TRBJ1-1; D gene uncertain. There are 13 residues in the CDR3. Germline V lookup: CDR1 LNHDA, CDR2 SQIVND (reference sequence). With 4 bases removed from V and 5 bases from J, the gap between germline ends came to 11 bases. The CDR3 region has the DNA TGTGCCAGTAGTAGGGAGTTTCTTACTGAAGCTTTCTTT. It codes for CASSREFLTEAFF.

The chain joins TRBV6-5 to TRBJ2-3; a weak D match, TRBD1 (6 bases). Trimming removed 4 bases at V and 6 bases at J, with 20 bases between. The CDR3 totals 16 residues. Germline CDR1 and CDR2: MNHEY and SVGAGI. Written as DNA, the CDR3 is TGTGCCAGCAGTTGGGGGACACTCCCGTTTTTGGATACGCAGTATTTT. As protein: CASSWGTLPFLDTQYF.

The V call is TRBV5-1, the J call TRBJ2-1; D not resolved. Germline loops: CDR1 SGHRS, CDR2 YFSETQ. The CDR3 covers 15 residues. Between the trimmed V and J ends, which lost 0 bases and 0 bases, there was a span of 7 bases. The CDR3 nucleotides are TGCGCCAGCAGCTTGGGCCGGAGCTCCTACAATGAGCAGTTCTTC. Its translation: CASSLGRSSYNEQFF.

The rearrangement joins TRBV11-2 to TRBJ1-2; 10 bases align to TRBD1. This CDR3 contains 13 residues. The germline V gene has CDR1 SGHAT and CDR2 FQNNGV. After removal of 3 bases from V and 6 bases from J, the junction contained 1 base not matched to a gene. CDR3 amino acids: CASSLGTGDGYTF. The CDR3, as DNA: TGTGCCAGCAGCTTGGGGACAGGGGATGGCTACACCTTC.